This T cell receptor (beta chain) was profiled in a study of OX40 agonist ivuxolimab in advanced cancers. Turning to the study itself: Every 2 weeks, ivuxolimab was infused into the patients intravenously at between 0.01 and 10 mg/kg. Previous treatment with anti-PD-1, anti-PD-L1 or anti-CTLA-4 therapy was allowed; over 35% had received some. Partial responses occurred in Three dose-escalation patients, one with hepatocellular carcinoma and two with cutaneous melanoma.

Trimming stripped 1 base from V and 2 bases from J, with 15 bases between. The germline CDR1 and CDR2 sequences are LGHNA and YNFKEQ. The CDR3 contains 16 residues. Patients were excluded for autoimmune disease history or systemic immunosuppression. Produced via immunoSEQ multiplex PCR; TCRdb's table is partial and in-frame only. The sample lists tens of thousands of clones; about 88% were seen once. The rearrangement links TRBV4-2 to TRBJ2-7; possibly TRBD2 for D (6 bases). The TCR sequence derives from an adult with an advanced solid tumor such as melanoma, head and neck, liver or kidney cancer. The material sequenced was CD4+ or CD8+ T cells sorted from blood, taken in a trial of the OX40 agonist ivuxolimab. The DNA for the CDR3 is TGTGCCAGCAGCCAAGTTGGCGGGACGCCCCCCTACGAGCAGTACTTC. Translation: CASSQVGGTPPYEQYF.